This TCR beta chain was identified in a study of response to subunit inactivated influenza vaccine. This clonotype was recorded a few times. Its antigen is not known. Study observations and caveats: The authors suggested that every seasonal influenza vaccination recruits few new T cells.

MiXCR, run by TCRdb on the RT-PCR reads, gives a single entry per CDR3 protein. The repertoire holds 500,000 or so distinct CDR3 sequences, with about a tenth as singletons. Per the germline V gene, CDR1 is LGHNA and CDR2 is YSLEER. CDR3 length: 15 amino acids. The germline V and J ends were trimmed by 4 bases and 8 bases, with 19 bases remaining between them. This clonotype was sampled from a man aged 45-65 years who received an inactivated influenza vaccine. The chain links TRBV4-3 to TRBJ2-3, with a tentative D call TRBD1 (5 bases). The input for sequencing was PBMCs from blood, taken roughly 46 days after vaccination. The CDR3 nucleotides are TGCGCCAGCAGCCCAAAGAAATTTGGGGCAGTTACGCAGTATTTT. Translating gives CASSPKKFGAVTQYF.